This T cell receptor (beta chain) came from a study of shared clonotypes between healthy human individuals (TCRdb year 2020). In terms of the full investigation: A few men and a couple of women, aged 18 to 49 years, made up the cohort. To estimate repertoire size and how much clonotypes are shared between individuals, the study performed deep sequencing of blood TCR repertoires from about five healthy adults. Libraries were prepared and TCR repertoires were sequenced by different laboratories using diverse techniques, in order to increase sequencing depth and limit assay-specific biases. For each donor, CD4 naive and CD4 memory were each given three plates, CD8 naive was given two plates, and CD8 memory was given one plate. Leukapheresis yielded between about 0.85 and 9.5 billion PBMCs per donor. Study-wide findings and limitations: Because the study included a small number of donors, the genetic and exposure-history diversity represented was limited. Clonotypes shared by all four sorted-subset donors showed higher generation probabilities than non-shared clonotypes. Across a few donors, 4.5% to 6.5% of naive CD4, approximately 4% of naive CD8, about 2% of memory CD4, and approximately 0.4% of memory CD8 clonotypes were shared. Rarefaction of sorted-subset datasets indicated incomplete sequencing despite the large sequencing depth. Larger estimated clonotype richness was generally found for naive subsets than for memory subsets. Pairwise subsampling indicated that sequencing depth was expected to affect the degree of clonotype sharing among donors. Sampling was limited to blood, and TCR repertoires in tissue likely differ from TCR repertoires in blood.

Taken from the germline V gene (reference sequence), the CDR1 and CDR2 loops are MNHEY and SMNVEV. The CDR3 spans 13 residues, from the cysteine through the phenylalanine. Of all the DNA, just the CDR3 is kept, 39 bases in frame from base 1. A distance of 9 bases separates the germline ends of V and J, which lose 3 bases and 4 bases respectively. CD8 naive samples were CD45RO-negative cells positively selected for CCR7, giving a CD45RA+CCR7+ population that excluded TemRA cells. The donors were healthy, HIV-negative adults who had no recently reported acute infections or vaccinations. Every donor was a Caucasian adult residing in Nashville, Tennessee, USA. After blood collection by leukapheresis, PBMCs were isolated using Ficoll-Histopaque density gradient centrifugation and then cryopreserved in the vapor phase of liquid nitrogen. Analytical flow cytometry was used to check the purity and quantity of each magnetically sorted T cell population. From each sorted fraction, genomic DNA was isolated and quantified by UV absorbance on a Nanodrop 2000c.

As for this clone: The target of this receptor is not known. No qualities accompany the bases; no much larger clone lies one base away. The same CDR3 arises from other DNA sequences in this sample as well.

Using the deep immunoSEQ assay, multiplex PCR amplified TCR CDR3 regions from genomic DNA. Extracted genomic DNA from each cell subset was distributed evenly across all wells of several immunoSEQ 96-well plates, and each plate was treated as a replicate. For sorted subsets, approximately 200 ng of genomic DNA, equivalent to around 29,000 T cell genomes, went into each replicate PCR. Purified libraries were measured with a Qubit 3.0 fluorometer, size-checked on a Bioanalyzer 2100, and measured again with the KAPA Library Quantification kit. Every immunoSEQ 96-well plate was sequenced on a dedicated single-read 150-cycle Illumina NextSeq 550 flow cell. For the original study's pipeline: The immunoSEQ output contained only junctional sequences without quality scores, so filtering could not match that applied to full-length reads. To assign V/J genes and CDR3, sequences were annotated using PyIR, a Python wrapper for IgBLAST v1.9, with IMGT germline references. Any read was removed if the V/J assignment was weak (E-value above 1e-6), the CDR3 was missing, or the read contained stop codons, out-of-frame junctions, or ambiguous translated residues. V3J clonotypes were defined as sequences sharing the same inferred V gene, J gene, and CDR3 amino acid sequence. Percentage overlap between repertoires was calculated by dividing the number of shared unique clonotypes by the size of the smaller repertoire. Three approaches were used to assess repertoire richness: RTK rarefaction, the Chao1 estimator, and Recon v2.1 estimates of unobserved clonotypes. Generation probabilities for all TCRbeta clonotypes obtained by the gDNA method from a few donors were computed using OLGA. The table comes from immuneACCESS by way of TCRdb, which keeps in-frame sequences with V and J called. Part of the clones is missing from these tables; in studies checked, under half for an unresolved V gene and the rest for unknown reasons. V and J calls and clone size follow that table, whereas D and trimming were derived from the DNA. The sample data list some 2,000,000 clones, and about 95% of these were observed just once. Approximately 1.2% of the sample lies in the top ten.

This TCR was sampled from a young man in good health. The chain is made from TRBV27 and TRBJ1-2; the D gene is perhaps TRBD1, on 5 matching bases. Sequenced: naive CD8+ T cells sorted from blood. According to the study, the label for this sample's cell subset or site signals: CD45RA+CCR7+. The nucleotide sequence reads TGTGCCAGCAGTTTCGGGGGGGGCTATGGCTACACCTTC. It specifies CASSFGGGYGYTF.